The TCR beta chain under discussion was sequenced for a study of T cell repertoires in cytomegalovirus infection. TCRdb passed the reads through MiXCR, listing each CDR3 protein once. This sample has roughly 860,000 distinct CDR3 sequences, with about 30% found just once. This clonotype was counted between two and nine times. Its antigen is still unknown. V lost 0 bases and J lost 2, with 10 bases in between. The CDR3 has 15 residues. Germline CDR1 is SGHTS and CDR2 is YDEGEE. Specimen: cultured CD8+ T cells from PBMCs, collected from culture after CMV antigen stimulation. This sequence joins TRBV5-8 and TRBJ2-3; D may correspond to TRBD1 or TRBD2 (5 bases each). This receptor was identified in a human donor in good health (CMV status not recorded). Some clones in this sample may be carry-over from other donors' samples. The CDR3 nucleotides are TGTGCCAGCAGCTTGGAGGGACGGATCACAGATACGCAGTATTTT. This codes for CASSLEGRITDTQYF.